In this sample, the clone carrying this T cell receptor (beta chain) turned up once. What it binds is not known. Clones were sequenced by immunoSEQ multiplex PCR, and TCRdb holds only the in-frame ones, with some missing. The sample carries 90,000 to 150,000 clones, 70% to 90% recorded once. The sample is drawn from a study of T cell responses to AZD1222 COVID-19 vaccine. Study results and limitations: Compared with day 0, the breadth and depth of the Spike-specific TCR repertoire rose significantly after two doses of AZD1222. Clonal diversity was possibly underestimated, and the donors were mostly white British, with more females. Distributed over spike, vaccine-associated CD4 TCRs predominated at 160-218 and 743-854. Only six people who got AZD1222 tested seropositive at baseline.

The sample consisted of peripheral blood, taken 28 days after the second AZD1222 dose. The TCR originated in an adult who received the AZD1222 COVID-19 vaccine.

Written as DNA, the CDR3 is TGTGCTAGTGGGACCGGGACAGGGTTCGGCGAGCAGTACTTC. It encodes CASGTGTGFGEQYF. This rearrangement joins TRBV12-5 to TRBJ2-7, with 9 bases fitting TRBD1. With V trimmed by 6 bases and J by 6 bases, 9 bases remained unmatched. This CDR3 contains 14 residues. CDR1 is LGHNT and CDR2 is FRNRAP in the germline V gene.